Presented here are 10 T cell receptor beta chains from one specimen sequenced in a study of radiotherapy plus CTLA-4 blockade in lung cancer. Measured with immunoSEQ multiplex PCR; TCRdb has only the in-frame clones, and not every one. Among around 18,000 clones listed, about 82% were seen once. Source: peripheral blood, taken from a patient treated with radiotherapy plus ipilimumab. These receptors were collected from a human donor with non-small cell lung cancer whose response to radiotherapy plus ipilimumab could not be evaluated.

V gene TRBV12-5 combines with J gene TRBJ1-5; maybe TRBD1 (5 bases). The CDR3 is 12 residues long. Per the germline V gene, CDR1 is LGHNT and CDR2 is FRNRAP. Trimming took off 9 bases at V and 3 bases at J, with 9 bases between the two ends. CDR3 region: CAREGDNQPQHF. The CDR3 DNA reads TGTGCTAGGGAAGGGGACAATCAGCCCCAGCATTTT. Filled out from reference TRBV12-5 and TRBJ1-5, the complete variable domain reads DARVTQTPRHKVTEMGQEVTMRCQPILGHNTVFWYRQTMMQGLELLAYFRNRAPLDDSGMPKDRFSAEMPDATLATLKIQPSEPRDSAVYFCAREGDNQPQHFGDGTRLSIL.

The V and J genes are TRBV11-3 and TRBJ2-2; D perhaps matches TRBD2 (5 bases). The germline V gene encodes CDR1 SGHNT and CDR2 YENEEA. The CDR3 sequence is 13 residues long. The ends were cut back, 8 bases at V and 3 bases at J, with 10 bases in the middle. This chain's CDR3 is CASERRDTGELFF. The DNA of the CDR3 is TGTGCCAGCGAGCGGAGAGACACCGGGGAGCTGTTTTTT.

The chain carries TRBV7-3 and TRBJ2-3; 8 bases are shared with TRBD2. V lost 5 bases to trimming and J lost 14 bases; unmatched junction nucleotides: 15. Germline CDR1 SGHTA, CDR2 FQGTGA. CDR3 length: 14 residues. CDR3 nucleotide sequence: TGTGCCAGCAGCCCGAATCCGGGACTAGGGGTCGCGTATTTT. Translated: CASSPNPGLGVAYF.

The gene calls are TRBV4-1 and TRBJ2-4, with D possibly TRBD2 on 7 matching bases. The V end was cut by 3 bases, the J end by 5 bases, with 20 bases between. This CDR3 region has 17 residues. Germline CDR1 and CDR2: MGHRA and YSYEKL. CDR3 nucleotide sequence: TGCGCCAGCAGCCAGCGGGGGAGGGGGGAGTCTCAAAACATTCAGTACTTC. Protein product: CASSQRGRGESQNIQYF.

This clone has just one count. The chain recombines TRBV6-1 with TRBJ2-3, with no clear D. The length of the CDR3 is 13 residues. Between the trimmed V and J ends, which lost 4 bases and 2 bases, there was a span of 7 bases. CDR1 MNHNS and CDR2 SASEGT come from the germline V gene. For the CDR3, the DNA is TGTGCCAGCAGTGTTGCGAACACAGATACGCAGTATTTT. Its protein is CASSVANTDTQYF.

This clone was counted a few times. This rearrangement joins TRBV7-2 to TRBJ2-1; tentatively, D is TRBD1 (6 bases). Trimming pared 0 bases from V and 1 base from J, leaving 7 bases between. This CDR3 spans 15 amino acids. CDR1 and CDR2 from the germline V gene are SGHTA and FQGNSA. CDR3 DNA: TGTGCCAGCAGCTTAGCCCAGGGGTCCTACAATGAGCAGTTCTTC. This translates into CASSLAQGSYNEQFF.

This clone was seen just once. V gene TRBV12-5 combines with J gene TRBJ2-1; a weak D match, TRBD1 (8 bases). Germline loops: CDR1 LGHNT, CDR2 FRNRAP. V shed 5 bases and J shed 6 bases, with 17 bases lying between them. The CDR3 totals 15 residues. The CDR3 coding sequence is TGTGCTAGTGGTATGGACAGGGAGGGGGTCAATGAGCAGTTCTTC. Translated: CASGMDREGVNEQFF.

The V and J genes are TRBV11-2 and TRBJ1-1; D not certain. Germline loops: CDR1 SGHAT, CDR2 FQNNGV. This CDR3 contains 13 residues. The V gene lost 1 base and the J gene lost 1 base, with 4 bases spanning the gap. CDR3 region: CASSLASNTEAFF. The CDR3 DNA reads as TGTGCCAGCAGCTTAGCCTCGAACACTGAAGCTTTCTTT.

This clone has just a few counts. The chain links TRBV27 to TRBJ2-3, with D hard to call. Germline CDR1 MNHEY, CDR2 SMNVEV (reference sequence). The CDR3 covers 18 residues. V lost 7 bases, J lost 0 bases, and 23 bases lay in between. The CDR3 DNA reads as TGTGCCAGCACCCCCCGCCCGGGTCATGAGTTAAGCACAGATACGCAGTATTTT. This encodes CASTPRPGHELSTDTQYF.

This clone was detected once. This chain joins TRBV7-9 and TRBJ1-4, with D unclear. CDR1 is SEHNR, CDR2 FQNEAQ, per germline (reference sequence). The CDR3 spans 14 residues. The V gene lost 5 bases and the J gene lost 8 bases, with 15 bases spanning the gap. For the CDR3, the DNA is TGTGCCAGCAGCAAAGCCGTGGCAGGCGAAAAACTGTTTTTT. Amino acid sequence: CASSKAVAGEKLFF. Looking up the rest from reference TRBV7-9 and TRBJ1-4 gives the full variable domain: DTGVSQNPRHKITKRGQNVTFRCDPISEHNRLYWYRQTLGQGPEFLTYFQNEAQLEKSRLLSDRFSAERPKGSFSTLEIQRTEQGDSAMYLCASSKAVAGEKLFFGSGTQLSVL.